The 4 T cell receptor beta chains below come from one sample, sequenced in a study of OX40 agonist ivuxolimab in advanced cancers. Generated by immunoSEQ multiplex PCR, the TCRdb table keeps only in-frame clones and is missing some. The sample lists fewer than 80,000 clones; 80% to 90% were seen once. This specimen consisted of CD4+ or CD8+ T cells sorted from blood, obtained in a trial of the OX40 agonist ivuxolimab. Every receptor here comes from an adult with an advanced solid tumor such as melanoma, head and neck, liver or kidney cancer.

The chain couples TRBV27 to TRBJ1-6; D remains unclear. CDR1 is MNHEY, CDR2 SMNVEV, per germline (reference sequence). The CDR3 extends over 15 amino acids. Trimming pared 2 bases from V and 7 bases from J, leaving 12 bases between. CDR3 sequence: CASSLNSGANSPLHF. The CDR3 region has the DNA TGTGCCAGCAGTTTAAACAGCGGAGCAAATTCACCCCTCCACTTT.

V and J are TRBV7-1 and TRBJ1-5; TRBD1 agrees at 8 bases. TRBV7-1 counts as an open reading frame of uncertain function. The CDR3 contains 16 residues. With V trimmed by 5 bases and J by 1 base, 7 bases remained unmatched. The CDR3 bases are TGTGCCAGCAGCCTTGGACAGGGAGGGAGCAATCAGCCCCAGCATTTT. As protein: CASSLGQGGSNQPQHF.

This clone appeared once. The chain employs TRBV4-2 and TRBJ1-2; D perhaps matches TRBD1 (6 bases). V lost 3 bases and J 8 bases, leaving 19 bases between the germline ends. CDR3 length: 15 residues. Germline CDR1 reads LGHNA; CDR2 reads YNFKEQ. This CDR3 is CASSQGAGGAGGYTF. CDR3 DNA: TGTGCCAGCAGCCAGGGGGCGGGGGGCGCGGGAGGCTACACCTTC.

V gene TRBV6-6 combines with J gene TRBJ2-7; tentative D call: TRBD1 (5 bases). The ends were cut back, 0 bases at V and 3 bases at J, with 9 bases in the middle. The germline gives CDR1 MNHNY, CDR2 SVGAGI (reference sequence). This CDR3 spans 14 amino acids. The DNA of the CDR3 is TGTGCCAGCAGTTACTCGACAGATATCTACGAGCAGTACTTC. Its translation is CASSYSTDIYEQYF.